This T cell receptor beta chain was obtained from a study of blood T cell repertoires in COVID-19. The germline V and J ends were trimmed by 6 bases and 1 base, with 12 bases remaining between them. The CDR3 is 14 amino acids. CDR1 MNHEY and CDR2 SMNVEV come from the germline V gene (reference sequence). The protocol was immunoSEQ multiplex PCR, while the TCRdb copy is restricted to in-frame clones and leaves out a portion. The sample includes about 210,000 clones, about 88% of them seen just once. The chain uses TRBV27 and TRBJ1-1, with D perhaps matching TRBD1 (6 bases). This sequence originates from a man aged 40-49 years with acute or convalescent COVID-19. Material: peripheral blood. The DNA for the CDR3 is TGTGCCAGCAGCCCCAGGGGTGGGAACACTGAAGCTTTCTTT. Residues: CASSPRGGNTEAFF.